A selection of T cell receptor beta chains follows, all from one sample in a study of blood T cells in healthy people across ages. TCRdb independently ran MiXCR on the 5' RACE reads; one entry per CDR3 protein. Altogether about 780,000 distinct CDR3 sequences are present, 25% to 30% being singletons, with the ten largest covering approximately 2.9%. These data also featured in a second study, about T cells of mothers and their children.

The specimen sequenced was blood. The source is a boy aged 5 to 17 in good health. CDR3s include the opening cysteine and the closing phenylalanine or tryptophan. D genes are given only for firm matches. Expanded clones get a size class; other rows say once, few or many, or leave the size out.

d_gene: TRBD2
abundance: few
j_gene: TRBJ2-7
v_gene: TRBV20-1
len: 15
CDR3nt: TGCAGTGCTAGAGATAGTGGCGGGGGGGCCTACGAGCAGTACTTC
CDR3aa: CSARDSGGGAYEQYF

d_gene: TRBD2
abundance: few
j_gene: TRBJ2-5
v_gene: TRBV7-2
len: 15
CDR3nt: TGTGCCAGCAGCTTAAGAGCGGGGACTAGTGAGACCCAGTACTTC
CDR3aa: CASSLRAGTSETQYF

d_gene: TRBD1
abundance: NA
j_gene: TRBJ1-1
v_gene: TRBV18
len: 15
CDR3nt: TGTGCCAGCTCACTCGGGACAGCGAAGAACACTGAAGCTTTCTTT
CDR3aa: CASSLGTAKNTEAFF

d_gene: NA
abundance: few
j_gene: TRBJ1-1
v_gene: TRBV7-4
len: 15
CDR3nt: TGTGCCAGCAGCCCTAGCCAGGCCCGTGAGACTGAAGCTTTCTTT
CDR3aa: CASSPSQARETEAFF

d_gene: TRBD1
abundance: NA
j_gene: TRBJ1-2
v_gene: TRBV20-1
len: 12
CDR3nt: TGCAGTGCTACGGGACAGCTGAGTGGCTACACCTTC
CDR3aa: CSATGQLSGYTF

d_gene: NA
abundance: few
j_gene: TRBJ2-5
v_gene: TRBV29-1
len: 12
CDR3nt: TGCAGCGTGGGGGGGCCGGGAGAGACCCAGTACTTC
CDR3aa: CSVGGPGETQYF

d_gene: NA
abundance: NA
j_gene: TRBJ2-1
v_gene: TRBV7-9
len: 11
CDR3nt: TGTGCCAGCAGTTTATATAGTGAGCAGTTCTTC
CDR3aa: CASSLYSEQFF

d_gene: NA
abundance: NA
j_gene: TRBJ2-7
v_gene: TRBV5-6
len: 15
CDR3nt: TGTGCCAGCAGCCCTCCGTCAGGGTACTCCTACGAGCAGTACTTC
CDR3aa: CASSPPSGYSYEQYF

d_gene: NA
abundance: few
j_gene: TRBJ2-5
v_gene: TRBV29-1
len: 13
CDR3nt: TGCAGCGTTGTAAGGGGCGCCGGGGAGACCCAGTACTTC
CDR3aa: CSVVRGAGETQYF

d_gene: NA
abundance: NA
j_gene: TRBJ1-4
v_gene: TRBV24-1
len: 17
CDR3nt: TGTGCCACCAGTCGGAGGGTAGGCGGTCCAACTAATGAAAAACTGTTTTTT
CDR3aa: CATSRRVGGPTNEKLFF

d_gene: NA
abundance: NA
j_gene: TRBJ1-3
v_gene: TRBV7-9
len: 13
CDR3nt: TGTGCCAGCAGCCCTCGAAGCGCTGGGGCCATATATTTT
CDR3aa: CASSPRSAGAIYF

d_gene: NA
abundance: NA
j_gene: TRBJ2-2
v_gene: TRBV25-1
len: 17
CDR3nt: TGTGCCAGCAGTGAATTATACGGGTTCTTTAACACCGGGGAGCTGTTTTTT
CDR3aa: CASSELYGFFNTGELFF

d_gene: NA
abundance: NA
j_gene: TRBJ2-4
v_gene: TRBV12-1
len: 13
CDR3nt: TGTGCCAGCAGCTCGATAGACAAAAACATTCAGTACTTC
CDR3aa: CASSSIDKNIQYF

d_gene: NA
abundance: few
j_gene: TRBJ1-4
v_gene: TRBV5-6
len: 14
CDR3nt: TGTGCCAGCAGCTTGGTGGGGGTCGGCGAAAAACTGTTTTTT
CDR3aa: CASSLVGVGEKLFF

d_gene: TRBD1
abundance: NA
j_gene: TRBJ2-4
v_gene: TRBV27
len: 16
CDR3nt: TGTGCCAGCAGCACGGACAGGGGAGCGGGCAAAAACATTCAGTACTTC
CDR3aa: CASSTDRGAGKNIQYF

d_gene: TRBD1
abundance: few
j_gene: TRBJ1-2
v_gene: TRBV18
len: 11
CDR3nt: TGTGCCACCGGGACAGGGGCAGGCTACACCTTC
CDR3aa: CATGTGAGYTF

d_gene: NA
abundance: few
j_gene: TRBJ1-1
v_gene: TRBV6-5
len: 13
CDR3nt: TGTGCCAGCACCGGCCGCCCGCTGGGTGAAGCTTTCTTT
CDR3aa: CASTGRPLGEAFF

d_gene: TRBD1
abundance: few
j_gene: TRBJ1-1
v_gene: TRBV18
len: 14
CDR3nt: TGTGCCAGCTCACCACCTGGGACAGGGGGCGAAGCTTTCTTT
CDR3aa: CASSPPGTGGEAFF

d_gene: TRBD1
abundance: NA
j_gene: TRBJ2-4
v_gene: TRBV12-5
len: 16
CDR3nt: TGTGCTAGTGGTTTGGAGGGACAGGGGGCTGGAAACATTCAGTACTTC
CDR3aa: CASGLEGQGAGNIQYF

d_gene: TRBD1
abundance: few
j_gene: TRBJ2-7
v_gene: TRBV7-8
len: 15
CDR3nt: TGTGCCAGCAGCTTAGAATCGGGACAGGGCTACGAGCAGTACTTC
CDR3aa: CASSLESGQGYEQYF

d_gene: NA
abundance: NA
j_gene: TRBJ2-5
v_gene: TRBV14
len: 15
CDR3nt: TGTGCCAGCAGCCCCGAACGGGGGACCCAAGAGACCCAGTACTTC
CDR3aa: CASSPERGTQETQYF

d_gene: TRBD1
abundance: NA
j_gene: TRBJ2-7
v_gene: TRBV20-1
len: 13
CDR3nt: TGCAGTGCACGAACCAGGGGGCCCTACGAGCAGTACTTC
CDR3aa: CSARTRGPYEQYF

d_gene: NA
abundance: NA
j_gene: TRBJ2-4
v_gene: TRBV3-1
len: 16
CDR3nt: TGTGCCAGCAGCCAAACCCTGGGGCTCGAGAGGGGCATTCAGTACTTC
CDR3aa: CASSQTLGLERGIQYF

d_gene: NA
abundance: few
j_gene: TRBJ2-7
v_gene: TRBV10-3
len: 15
CDR3nt: TGTGCCATCAGTGAAGGACGCAGCACCTCCTACGAGCAGTACTTC
CDR3aa: CAISEGRSTSYEQYF

d_gene: NA
abundance: few
j_gene: TRBJ1-2
v_gene: TRBV2
len: 13
CDR3nt: TGTGCCAGCGCCCGGGAGCAAAACTATGGCTACACCTTC
CDR3aa: CASAREQNYGYTF

d_gene: TRBD1
abundance: NA
j_gene: TRBJ2-7
v_gene: TRBV11-2
len: 13
CDR3nt: TGTGCCAGCAGCCGGGGACAGCCAAGCGAGCAGTACTTC
CDR3aa: CASSRGQPSEQYF

d_gene: TRBD1
abundance: NA
j_gene: TRBJ2-7
v_gene: TRBV7-6
len: 16
CDR3nt: TGTGCCAGCAGCTTAGGACAGGGGGCTTCGGCATACGAGCAGTACTTC
CDR3aa: CASSLGQGASAYEQYF

d_gene: TRBD1
abundance: NA
j_gene: TRBJ2-4
v_gene: TRBV6-6
len: 12
CDR3nt: TGTGCCGCCGGGACAGGGTCATACATTCAGTACTTC
CDR3aa: CAAGTGSYIQYF

d_gene: NA
abundance: few
j_gene: TRBJ1-1
v_gene: TRBV4-1
len: 16
CDR3nt: TGCGCCAGCAACAGAGCGGGCGGGGGGCCCCGGACTGAAGCTTTCTTT
CDR3aa: CASNRAGGGPRTEAFF

d_gene: TRBD2
abundance: many
j_gene: TRBJ2-7
v_gene: TRBV24-1
len: 15
CDR3nt: TGTGCCACCAGTGCCGGACTAGCGGAGAGCTTCGAGCAGTACTTC
CDR3aa: CATSAGLAESFEQYF

d_gene: NA
abundance: NA
j_gene: TRBJ2-7
v_gene: TRBV20-1
len: 11
CDR3nt: TGCAGTGCCGGATATAACTACGAGCAGTACTTC
CDR3aa: CSAGYNYEQYF

d_gene: NA
abundance: NA
j_gene: TRBJ1-1
v_gene: TRBV20-1
len: 12
CDR3nt: TGCAGTGCGAACATGTGGAACACTGAAGCTTTCTTT
CDR3aa: CSANMWNTEAFF

d_gene: NA
abundance: NA
j_gene: TRBJ1-6
v_gene: TRBV5-1
len: 15
CDR3nt: TGCGCCAGCAGCTCGACAGTTGGACCCAATTCACCCCTCCACTTT
CDR3aa: CASSSTVGPNSPLHF

d_gene: NA
abundance: few
j_gene: TRBJ2-3
v_gene: TRBV5-5
len: 16
CDR3nt: TGTGCCAGCAGCTATGGCCCCCCAGGGACCACAGATACGCAGTATTTT
CDR3aa: CASSYGPPGTTDTQYF

d_gene: TRBD1
abundance: NA
j_gene: TRBJ1-6
v_gene: TRBV7-6
len: 17
CDR3nt: TGTGCCAGCAGCTTAGGCCCTACAGGGGCCAAGGGTTCACCCCTCCACTTT
CDR3aa: CASSLGPTGAKGSPLHF

d_gene: NA
abundance: few
j_gene: TRBJ1-5
v_gene: TRBV6-5
len: 13
CDR3nt: TGTACCAGCAGTTACGAGGGGACCCAGCCCCAGCATTTT
CDR3aa: CTSSYEGTQPQHF

d_gene: TRBD2
abundance: few
j_gene: TRBJ2-2
v_gene: TRBV11-3
len: 19
CDR3nt: TGTGCCAGCAGCTTAGGATCATGGCGGGGGAAATTGAGCACCGGGGAACTGTTTTTT
CDR3aa: CASSLGSWRGKLSTGELFF

d_gene: NA
abundance: few
j_gene: TRBJ2-1
v_gene: TRBV7-2
len: 16
CDR3nt: TGTGCCAGCAGCAAGGGGACTCGAGAGGTCTACAATGAGCAGTTCTTC
CDR3aa: CASSKGTREVYNEQFF

d_gene: NA
abundance: NA
j_gene: TRBJ2-3
v_gene: TRBV19
len: 16
CDR3nt: TGTGCCAGTAGTATAAAAGGCCCCTTTAGCACAGATACGCAGTATTTT
CDR3aa: CASSIKGPFSTDTQYF

d_gene: TRBD1
abundance: NA
j_gene: TRBJ1-4
v_gene: TRBV25-1
len: 19
CDR3nt: TGTGCCAGCATCGGCCCCGGGGACAGGGAACCCGGGGTTGGTGAAAAACTGTTTTTT
CDR3aa: CASIGPGDREPGVGEKLFF

d_gene: TRBD1
abundance: NA
j_gene: TRBJ1-4
v_gene: TRBV6-6
len: 15
CDR3nt: TGTGCCAGCAGCCTGGACAGGGATGCTAATGAAAAACTGTTTTTT
CDR3aa: CASSLDRDANEKLFF

d_gene: NA
abundance: NA
j_gene: TRBJ2-7
v_gene: TRBV20-1
len: 15
CDR3nt: TGCAGTGCTAGAGATAGGGACACCGCGACCTACGAGCAGTACTTC
CDR3aa: CSARDRDTATYEQYF

d_gene: TRBD1
abundance: NA
j_gene: TRBJ1-5
v_gene: TRBV2
len: 15
CDR3nt: TGTGCCAGCAGAACGGACAGGGGCGGCAATCAGCCCCGGCATTTT
CDR3aa: CASRTDRGGNQPRHF

d_gene: TRBD1
abundance: NA
j_gene: TRBJ1-4
v_gene: TRBV10-3
len: 15
CDR3nt: TGTGCCATCAGCCGGGGGACAGGAGGTGATGAAAAACTGTTTTTT
CDR3aa: CAISRGTGGDEKLFF

d_gene: NA
abundance: few
j_gene: TRBJ2-5
v_gene: TRBV12-3/TRBV12-4
len: 16
CDR3nt: TGTGCCAGCAGTCTATTAATCCGCGCGCCTCAAGAGACCCAGTACTTC
CDR3aa: CASSLLIRAPQETQYF

d_gene: NA
abundance: few
j_gene: TRBJ2-5
v_gene: TRBV7-9
len: 13
CDR3nt: TGTGCCAGCAGCATAAGGCAGAGAGAGACCCAGTACTTC
CDR3aa: CASSIRQRETQYF

d_gene: TRBD1
abundance: NA
j_gene: TRBJ2-7
v_gene: TRBV7-9
len: 14
CDR3nt: TGTGCCAGCAGCCCCCGGGACAGGGACCACGAGCAGTACTTC
CDR3aa: CASSPRDRDHEQYF

d_gene: NA
abundance: NA
j_gene: TRBJ1-2
v_gene: TRBV30
len: 12
CDR3nt: TGTGCCTGGAGTCGGGAAAACTATGGCTACACCTTC
CDR3aa: CAWSRENYGYTF

d_gene: NA
abundance: NA
j_gene: TRBJ1-1
v_gene: TRBV3-1
len: 14
CDR3nt: TGTGCCAGCAGCCCACGAGGGTGGGGGTCCGAAGCTTTCTTT
CDR3aa: CASSPRGWGSEAFF

d_gene: TRBD1
abundance: few
j_gene: TRBJ1-4
v_gene: TRBV4-1
len: 19
CDR3nt: TGCGCCAGCAGCCAATATCTTCTAGGGGGCGCGTCCGCTAATGAAAAACTGTTTTTT
CDR3aa: CASSQYLLGGASANEKLFF

d_gene: TRBD2
abundance: NA
j_gene: TRBJ2-1
v_gene: TRBV2
len: 15
CDR3nt: TGTGCCAGCAGCATACTAGCGGGGGGGCCCTCTGAGCAGTTCTTC
CDR3aa: CASSILAGGPSEQFF

d_gene: TRBD1
abundance: NA
j_gene: TRBJ1-3
v_gene: TRBV5-1
len: 17
CDR3nt: TGCGCCAGCAGCTTGTCGGGACAGGGGCCCTCTGGGAACACCATATATTTT
CDR3aa: CASSLSGQGPSGNTIYF

d_gene: NA
abundance: NA
j_gene: TRBJ1-2
v_gene: TRBV9
len: 15
CDR3nt: TGTGCCAGCAGCGCGTGGGGGAAGGAGAACTATGGCTACACCTTC
CDR3aa: CASSAWGKENYGYTF

d_gene: TRBD1
abundance: NA
j_gene: TRBJ2-2
v_gene: TRBV9
len: 16
CDR3nt: TGTGCCAGCAGCGTTTCCGGGACAGGGGGCACCGGGGAGCTGTTTTTT
CDR3aa: CASSVSGTGGTGELFF

d_gene: NA
abundance: NA
j_gene: TRBJ2-1
v_gene: TRBV28
len: 14
CDR3nt: TGTGCCAGCAGCCCACGGGACCGGGGCTATGAGCAGTTCTTC
CDR3aa: CASSPRDRGYEQFF

d_gene: TRBD1
abundance: NA
j_gene: TRBJ1-2
v_gene: TRBV5-5
len: 13
CDR3nt: TGTGCCAGCAGCGAGCAAGACAGGGGTGGCTACACCTTC
CDR3aa: CASSEQDRGGYTF

d_gene: NA
abundance: NA
j_gene: TRBJ1-6
v_gene: TRBV7-6
len: 14
CDR3nt: TGTGCCAGCAGCCGCGGGGGCCTTAATTCACCCCTCCACTTT
CDR3aa: CASSRGGLNSPLHF